Below, 5 T cell receptor beta chains from the same sample are listed, as sequenced in a study of Ad26.COV2.S vaccination and SARS-CoV-2 variants. The repertoire was sequenced with immunoSEQ multiplex PCR; TCRdb's copy has only in-frame clones and lacks some. Counted here are approximately 90,000 clones, roughly 84% occurring once; the ten biggest clones make up approximately 16%. The sequences come from peripheral blood, collected after recovery from COVID-19. Receptors were obtained from a human donor who had recovered from COVID-19.

This chain links TRBV28 with TRBJ1-1, with 8 bases lining up with TRBD1. V was clipped by 6 bases and J by 1 base; unmatched bases: 7. Germline V gene sequence: CDR1 MDHEN, CDR2 SYDVKM. The CDR3 spans 15 residues. The DNA of the CDR3 is TGTGCCAGCAGGCCTAGGACAGGGACGAACACTGAAGCTTTCTTT. Its translation: CASRPRTGTNTEAFF.

The chain carries TRBV27 and TRBJ2-1, with 10 bases that match TRBD2. The junction had 7 bases not matched to a gene; V was cut back by 3 bases and J by 5 bases. Germline assignment: CDR1 MNHEY and CDR2 SMNVEV (reference sequence). This CDR3 contains 16 residues. For the CDR3, the DNA is TGTGCCAGCAGTTTTACGCAAGCGGGAGGGAACAATGAGCAGTTCTTC. The encoded protein is CASSFTQAGGNNEQFF.

The gene calls are TRBV9 and TRBJ2-1; tentative D call: TRBD2 (6 bases). Trimming took off 2 bases at V and 5 bases at J, with 8 bases between the two ends. The CDR3 is 13 residues long. Germline V gene sequence: CDR1 SGDLS, CDR2 YYNGEE. The chain's CDR3 is CASSVTSHNEQFF. As DNA, the CDR3 is TGTGCCAGCAGCGTTACTAGCCACAATGAGCAGTTCTTC.

V usage is TRBV2 and J usage is TRBJ2-2; D unresolved. Between the trimmed V and J ends, which lost 1 base and 4 bases, there was a span of 7 bases. CDR1 and CDR2 from the germline V gene are SNHLY and FYNNEI. CDR3 size: 14 residues. The CDR3 region has the DNA TGTGCCAGCAGTGAAGTACGTGGCACCGGGGAGCTGTTTTTT. Protein product: CASSEVRGTGELFF.

This clone was detected a few times. The V gene is TRBV5-6, the J gene TRBJ1-1; 8 bases agree with TRBD1. The CDR3 covers 15 residues. V gave up 4 bases and J gave up 6 bases; unmatched junction bases: 11. CDR1 is SGHDT and CDR2 is YYEEEE in the germline V gene. CDR3 in amino acids: CASSLLRGRIAEAFF. CDR3 DNA sequence: TGTGCCAGCAGCCTTCTCAGGGGGCGCATCGCTGAAGCTTTCTTT.